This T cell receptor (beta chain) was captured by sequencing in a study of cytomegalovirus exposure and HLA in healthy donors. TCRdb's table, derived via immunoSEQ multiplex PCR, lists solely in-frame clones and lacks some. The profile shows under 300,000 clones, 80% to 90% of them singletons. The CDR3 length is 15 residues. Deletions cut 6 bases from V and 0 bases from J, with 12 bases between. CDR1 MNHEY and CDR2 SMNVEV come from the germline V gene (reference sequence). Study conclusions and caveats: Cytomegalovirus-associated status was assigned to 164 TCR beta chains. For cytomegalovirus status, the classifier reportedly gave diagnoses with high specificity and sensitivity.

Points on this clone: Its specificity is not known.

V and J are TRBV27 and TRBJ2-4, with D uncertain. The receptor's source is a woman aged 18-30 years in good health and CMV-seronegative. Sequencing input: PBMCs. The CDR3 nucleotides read TGTGCCAGCAGCCCTCTGAGGCTAGCCAAAAACATTCAGTACTTC. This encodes CASSPLRLAKNIQYF.